The 14 T cell receptor beta chains listed next were all sequenced from one sample in a study of T cells in Graves' hyperthyroidism and ophthalmopathy. TCR beta CDR3 regions were amplified from RNA. The HTBI primer set was used in a first-round RT-PCR of the TCR CDR3. MiXCR was run by TCRdb on the multiplex PCR reads, yielding one entry per CDR3 protein. Seen here are 160,000 or so distinct CDR3 sequences, about 9% observed once, and the top ten hold roughly 23%. Sequenced input: blood. These receptor sequences come from a woman under 30 with Graves' hyperthyroidism that later progressed to Graves' ophthalmopathy.

The V gene is TRBV6-1, the J gene TRBJ2-4, with 10 bases lining up with TRBD1. V was pared by 5 bases and J by 0 bases, with 4 bases of the junction left unmatched. Germline CDR1 is MNHNS and CDR2 is SASEGT. The CDR3 is 16 residues long. For the CDR3, the DNA is TGTGCCAGCAGTCCCGACAGGGGGCTAGCCAAAAACATTCAGTACTTC. It encodes CASSPDRGLAKNIQYF.

The genes are TRBV6-4 and TRBJ2-3; D gene ambiguous. CDR3 length: 15 residues. CDR1 and CDR2 from the germline V gene are MRHNA and SNTAGT. V lost 3 bases to trimming and J lost 2 bases, with 12 bases between them. The DNA for the CDR3 is TGTGCCAGCAGTGAAGGTCCCTCGTCCACAGATACGCAGTATTTT. Protein: CASSEGPSSTDTQYF.

This clonotype appeared many times. The rearrangement joins TRBV19 to TRBJ2-7; TRBD2 matches 9 bases. V was clipped by 5 bases and J by 9 bases; unmatched bases: 11. The CDR3 consists of 14 residues. Germline CDR1 is LNHDA and CDR2 is SQIVND (reference sequence). The CDR3 nucleotides read TGTGCCAGTAGTTCATTGCCTAGCGGGGAAAGGCAGTACTTC. Its translation is CASSSLPSGERQYF.

This clonotype was seen at least ten times. The DNA of the CDR3 is TGTGCCAGCAGTTCACCCACCGACCGCGACACCCGTAGTCGAGAGCAGTACTTC. Its translation is CASSSPTDRDTRSREQYF. V and J are TRBV28 and TRBJ2-7, with unresolved D. CDR1 is MDHEN, CDR2 SYDVKM, per germline. V was pared by 4 bases and J by 7 bases, with 29 bases between. This CDR3 region has 18 residues.

This clonotype has a count of ten or more. This chain connects TRBV28 to TRBJ2-1, with 10 bases identical to TRBD2. This CDR3 has 15 residues. The junction had 2 bases not matched to a gene; V was cut back by 0 bases and J by 6 bases. From germline, CDR1 is MDHEN and CDR2 SYDVKM. In DNA form, the CDR3 reads TGTGCCAGCAGTTTATGGCTAGCGGGGGTCAATGAGCAGTTCTTC. Translating it yields CASSLWLAGVNEQFF.

This clonotype was seen at least ten times. The J gene is TRBJ2-7, the V gene TRBV7-9; no clear D gene. The CDR3 extends over 12 amino acids. Between the trimmed V and J ends, which lost 3 bases and 1 base, there was a span of 4 bases. Germline CDR1 is SEHNR and CDR2 is FQNEAQ (reference sequence). The CDR3 spells CASSLPSYEQYF. The CDR3 DNA sequence: TGTGCCAGCAGCTTGCCTTCCTACGAGCAGTACTTC.

This clonotype was counted ten times or more. The chain uses TRBV7-2 and TRBJ2-7; D uncertain. Germline CDR1 reads SGHTA; CDR2 reads FQGNSA. The CDR3 is 12 amino acids. Trimming stripped 5 bases from V and 7 bases from J, with 12 bases between. As DNA, the CDR3 is TGTGCCAGCAGCCGACGAACAAAGGAGCAGTACTTC. It is translated as CASSRRTKEQYF. Variable domain in full (rest from reference TRBV7-2 and TRBJ2-7): GAGVSQSPSNKVTEKGKDVELRCDPISGHTALYWYRQSLGQGLEFLIYFQGNSAPDKSGLPSDRFSAERTGGSVSTLTIQRTQQEDSAVYLCASSRRTKEQYFGPGTRLTVT.

This clonotype was observed at least ten times. The CDR3 DNA reads as TGTGCCAGCACGACTAGCGGCTACGAGCAGTACTTC. It yields the protein CASTTSGYEQYF. V gene TRBV7-9 combines with J gene TRBJ2-7, with 9 bases lining up with TRBD2. The trim removed 7 bases at V and 3 bases at J, leaving 1 base unmatched. The CDR3 covers 12 residues. Germline lookup yields CDR1 SEHNR and CDR2 FQNEAQ (reference sequence).

There are a few counts of this clonotype. This may be a read error, as it is one base from a much larger clone. The chain carries TRBV12-3 or TRBV12-4 and TRBJ2-3; the match to TRBD1 covers 8 bases. This CDR3 spans 16 amino acids. The CDR3 DNA is TGTGCCAGCATTCTACAGGGCAGGGGGCGCACAGATGCGCAGTATTTT. It is translated as CASILQGRGRTDAQYF.

This chain uses TRBV6-1 with TRBJ2-3; 15 nucleotides align to TRBD2. Germline V gene sequence: CDR1 MNHNS, CDR2 SASEGT. The CDR3 has 18 amino acids. The V gene end was trimmed by 5 bases and the J gene end by 4 bases; junction bases not matched to a gene: 10. DNA for the CDR3: TGTGCCAGCAGTAGCGGACTAGCGGGAGGGCCCGGGCCAGATACGCAGTATTTT. Translation: CASSSGLAGGPGPDTQYF.

This clonotype was counted ten times or more. The chain has TRBV12-3 or TRBV12-4 and TRBJ2-1, with TRBD2 identical over 10 bases. This CDR3 region has 16 residues. With V trimmed by 0 bases and J by 7 bases, 6 bases remained unmatched. The CDR3 region is CASSLALAGVGNEQFF. The CDR3, as DNA: TGTGCCAGCAGTTTAGCGCTAGCGGGAGTGGGGAATGAGCAGTTCTTC.

This clonotype was seen repeatedly, ten times or more. The J gene is TRBJ1-1, the V gene TRBV28, with D possibly TRBD1 on 6 matching bases. The CDR3 totals 21 residues. Per germline, CDR1 MDHEN and CDR2 SYDVKM. Trimming took 2 bases from V and 0 from J, leaving 28 bases between them. The CDR3 DNA reads TGTGCCAGCAGTTTAAGGCGGGGGGAAACTCAGGGGAATGGAATGAACACTGAAGCTTTCTTT. Its protein product is CASSLRRGETQGNGMNTEAFF.

This clonotype appeared a few times. This sequence joins TRBV5-1 and TRBJ1-2; D possibly corresponds to TRBD1 (6 bases). V was trimmed by 5 bases and J by 6 bases, leaving 17 bases between them. CDR3 length: 14 residues. Germline V gives CDR1 SGHRS, CDR2 YFSETQ. In DNA, the CDR3 is TGCGCCAGCAGGAGACAGGCCGATACCCATGGCTACACCTTC. It codes for CASRRQADTHGYTF.

This clonotype was recorded many times. V gene TRBV7-9 combines with J gene TRBJ2-5; 7 bases match TRBD1. The trim removed 4 bases at V and 5 bases at J, leaving 4 bases unmatched. Germline loops: CDR1 SEHNR, CDR2 FQNEAQ (reference sequence). CDR3 length: 13 residues. CDR3 region: CASSWTGQETQYF. In DNA form, the CDR3 reads TGTGCCAGCAGCTGGACAGGTCAGGAGACCCAGTACTTC.